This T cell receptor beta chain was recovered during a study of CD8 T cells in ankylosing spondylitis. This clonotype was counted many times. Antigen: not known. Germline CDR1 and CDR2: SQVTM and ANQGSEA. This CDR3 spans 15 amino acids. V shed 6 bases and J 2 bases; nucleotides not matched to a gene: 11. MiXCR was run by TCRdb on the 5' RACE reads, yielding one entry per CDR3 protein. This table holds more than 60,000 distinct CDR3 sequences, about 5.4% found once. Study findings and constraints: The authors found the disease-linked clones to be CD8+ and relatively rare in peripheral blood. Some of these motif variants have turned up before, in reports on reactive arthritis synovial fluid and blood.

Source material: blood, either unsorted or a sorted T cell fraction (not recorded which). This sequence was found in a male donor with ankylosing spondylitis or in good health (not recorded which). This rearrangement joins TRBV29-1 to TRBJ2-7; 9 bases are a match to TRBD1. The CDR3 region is CSVDLRGTGPYEQYF. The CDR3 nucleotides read TGCAGCGTCGACCTCCGGGGGACAGGGCCCTACGAGCAGTACTTC.